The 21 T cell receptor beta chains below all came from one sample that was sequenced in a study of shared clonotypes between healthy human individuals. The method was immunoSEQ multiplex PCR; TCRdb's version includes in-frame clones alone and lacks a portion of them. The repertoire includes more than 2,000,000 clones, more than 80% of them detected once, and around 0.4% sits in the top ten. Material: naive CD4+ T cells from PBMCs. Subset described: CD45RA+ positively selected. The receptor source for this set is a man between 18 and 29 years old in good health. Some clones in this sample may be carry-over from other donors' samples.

In DNA form, the CDR3 reads TGTGCCAGCAGCTTAGACCACGGGACTAGCGGGAGGGCCGAGCGAGAGCAGTATTTT. Translating it yields CASSLDHGTSGRAEREQYF. The chain employs TRBV7-7 and TRBJ2-3; the match to TRBD2 covers 16 bases. Germline V gene lookup returns CDR1 SSHAT and CDR2 FNYEAQ (reference sequence). With V trimmed by 1 base and J by 11 bases, 15 bases remained unmatched. This CDR3 comprises 19 residues. Full variable domain (missing parts from reference TRBV7-7 and TRBJ2-3): GAGVSQSPRYKVTKRGQDVTLRCDPISSHATLYWYQQALGQGPEFLTYFNYEAQPDKSGLPSDRFSAERPEGSISTLTIQRTEQRDSAMYRCASSLDHGTSGRAEREQYFGPGTRLTVL.

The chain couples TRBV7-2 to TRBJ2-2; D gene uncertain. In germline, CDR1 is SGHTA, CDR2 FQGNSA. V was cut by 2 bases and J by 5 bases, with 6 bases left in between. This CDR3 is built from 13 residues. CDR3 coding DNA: TGTGCCAGCAGCTTAATTAAGACCGGGGAGCTGTTTTTT. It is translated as CASSLIKTGELFF.

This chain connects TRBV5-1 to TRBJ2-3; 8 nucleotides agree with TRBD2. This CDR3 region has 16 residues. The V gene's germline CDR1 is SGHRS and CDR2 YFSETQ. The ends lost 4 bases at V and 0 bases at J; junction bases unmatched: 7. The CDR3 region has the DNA TGCGCCAGCAGCCCTACTAGCGGCGCTAGCACAGATACGCAGTATTTT. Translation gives CASSPTSGASTDTQYF.

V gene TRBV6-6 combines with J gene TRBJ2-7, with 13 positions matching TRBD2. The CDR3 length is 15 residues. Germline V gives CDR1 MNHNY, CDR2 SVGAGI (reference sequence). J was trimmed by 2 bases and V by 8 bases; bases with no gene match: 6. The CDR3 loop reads CASGQGLAGPYEQYF. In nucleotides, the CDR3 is TGTGCCAGCGGCCAGGGACTAGCGGGACCCTACGAGCAGTACTTC.

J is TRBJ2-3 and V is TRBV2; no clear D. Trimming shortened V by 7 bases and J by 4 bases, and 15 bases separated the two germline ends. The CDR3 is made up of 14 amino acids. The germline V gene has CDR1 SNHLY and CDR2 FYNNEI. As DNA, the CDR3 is TGTGCCAGCAAGGTGGAGTTTAGGTCAGATACGCAGTATTTT. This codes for CASKVEFRSDTQYF.

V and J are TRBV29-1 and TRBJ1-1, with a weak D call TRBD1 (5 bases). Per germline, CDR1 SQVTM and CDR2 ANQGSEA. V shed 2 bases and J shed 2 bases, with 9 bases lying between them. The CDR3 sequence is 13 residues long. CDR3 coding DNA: TGCAGCGTTGAACGGGACCTAAACACTGAAGCTTTCTTT. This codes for CSVERDLNTEAFF.

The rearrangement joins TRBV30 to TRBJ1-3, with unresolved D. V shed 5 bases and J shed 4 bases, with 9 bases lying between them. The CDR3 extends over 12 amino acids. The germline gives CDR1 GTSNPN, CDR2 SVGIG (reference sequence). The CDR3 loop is CAWGRTGNTIYF. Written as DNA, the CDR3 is TGTGCCTGGGGCAGGACGGGAAACACCATATATTTT.

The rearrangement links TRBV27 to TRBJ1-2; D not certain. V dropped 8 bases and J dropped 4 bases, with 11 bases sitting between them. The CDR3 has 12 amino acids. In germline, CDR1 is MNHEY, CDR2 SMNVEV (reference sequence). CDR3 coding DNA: TGTGCCAGCGGAACGGCCTTCTATGGCTACACCTTC. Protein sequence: CASGTAFYGYTF.

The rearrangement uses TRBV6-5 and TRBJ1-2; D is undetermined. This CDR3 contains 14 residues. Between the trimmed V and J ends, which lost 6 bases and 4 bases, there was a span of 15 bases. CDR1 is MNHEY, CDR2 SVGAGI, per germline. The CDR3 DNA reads TGTGCCAGCAGACTCGCGAGGGAGGGCTATGGCTACACCTTC. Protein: CASRLAREGYGYTF.

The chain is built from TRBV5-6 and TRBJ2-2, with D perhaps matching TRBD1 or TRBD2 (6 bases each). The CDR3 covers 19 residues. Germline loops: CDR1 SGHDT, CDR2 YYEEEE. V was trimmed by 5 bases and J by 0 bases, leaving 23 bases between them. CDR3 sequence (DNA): TGTGCCAGCAGTAGGGGGGTTTGGTCGGCGGATTCGAACACCGGGGAGCTGTTTTTT. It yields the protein CASSRGVWSADSNTGELFF.

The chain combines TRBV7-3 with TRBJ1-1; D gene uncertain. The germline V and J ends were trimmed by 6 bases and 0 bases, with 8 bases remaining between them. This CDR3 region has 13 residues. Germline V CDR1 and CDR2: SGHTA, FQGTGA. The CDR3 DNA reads TGTGCCAGCAGGAGGAGTTTGAACACTGAAGCTTTCTTT. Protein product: CASRRSLNTEAFF.

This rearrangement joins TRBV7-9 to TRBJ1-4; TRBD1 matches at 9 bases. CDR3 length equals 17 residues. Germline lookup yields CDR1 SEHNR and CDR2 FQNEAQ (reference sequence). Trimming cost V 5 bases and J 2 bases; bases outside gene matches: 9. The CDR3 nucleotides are TGTGCCAGCAGCCGCCTATTACAGGGGGCGACTAATGAAAAACTGTTTTTT. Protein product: CASSRLLQGATNEKLFF. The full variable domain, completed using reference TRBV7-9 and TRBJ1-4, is DTGVSQNPRHKITKRGQNVTFRCDPISEHNRLYWYRQTLGQGPEFLTYFQNEAQLEKSRLLSDRFSAERPKGSFSTLEIQRTEQGDSAMYLCASSRLLQGATNEKLFFGSGTQLSVL.

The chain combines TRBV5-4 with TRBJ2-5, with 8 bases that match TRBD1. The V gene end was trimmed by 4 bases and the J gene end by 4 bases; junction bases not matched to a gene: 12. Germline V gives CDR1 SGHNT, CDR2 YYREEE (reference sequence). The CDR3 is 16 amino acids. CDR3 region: CASSLNPGQVTETQYF. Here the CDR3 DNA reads TGTGCCAGCAGCCTTAACCCGGGACAGGTGACAGAGACCCAGTACTTC.

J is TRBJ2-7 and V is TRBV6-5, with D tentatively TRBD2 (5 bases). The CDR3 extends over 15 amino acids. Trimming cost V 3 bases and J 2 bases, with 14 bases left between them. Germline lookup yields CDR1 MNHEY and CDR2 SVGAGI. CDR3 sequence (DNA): TGTGCCAGCAGTTATCGGGGTGAAGGAACCTACGAGCAGTACTTC. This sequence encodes CASSYRGEGTYEQYF.

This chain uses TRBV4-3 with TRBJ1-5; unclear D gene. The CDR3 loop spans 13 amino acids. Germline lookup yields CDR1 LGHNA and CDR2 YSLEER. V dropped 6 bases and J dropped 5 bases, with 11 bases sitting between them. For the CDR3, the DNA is TGCGCCAGCAGTCCTTTCACCCATCAGCCCCAGCATTTT. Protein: CASSPFTHQPQHF.

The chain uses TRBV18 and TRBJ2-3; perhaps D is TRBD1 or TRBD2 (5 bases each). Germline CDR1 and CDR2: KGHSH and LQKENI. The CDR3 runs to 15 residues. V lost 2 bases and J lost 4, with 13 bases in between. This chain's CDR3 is CASSPVIGAPDTQYF. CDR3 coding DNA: TGTGCCAGCTCACCAGTAATCGGGGCGCCAGATACGCAGTATTTT.

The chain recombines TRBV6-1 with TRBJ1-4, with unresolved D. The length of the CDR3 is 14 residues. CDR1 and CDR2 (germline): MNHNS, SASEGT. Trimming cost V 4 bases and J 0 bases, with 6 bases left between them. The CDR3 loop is CASSGASTNEKLFF. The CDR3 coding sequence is TGTGCCAGCAGTGGGGCTTCAACTAATGAAAAACTGTTTTTT.

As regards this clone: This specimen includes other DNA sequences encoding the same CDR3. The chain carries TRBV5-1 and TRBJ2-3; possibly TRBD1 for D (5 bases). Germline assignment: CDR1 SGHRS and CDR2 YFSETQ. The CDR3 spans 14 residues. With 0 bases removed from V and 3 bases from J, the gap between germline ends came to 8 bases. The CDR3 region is CASSLAQDTDTQYF. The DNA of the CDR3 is TGCGCCAGCAGCTTGGCACAGGATACAGATACGCAGTATTTT.

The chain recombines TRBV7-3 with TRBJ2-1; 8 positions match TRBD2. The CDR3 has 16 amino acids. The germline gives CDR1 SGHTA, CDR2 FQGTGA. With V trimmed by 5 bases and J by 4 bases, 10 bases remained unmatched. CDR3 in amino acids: CASSLSGAGGYNEQFF. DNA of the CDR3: TGTGCCAGCAGCCTCTCTGGGGCGGGAGGTTACAATGAGCAGTTCTTC. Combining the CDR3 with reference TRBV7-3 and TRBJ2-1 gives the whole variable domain GAGVSQTPSNKVTEKGKYVELRCDPISGHTALYWYRQSLGQGPEFLIYFQGTGAADDSGLPNDRFFAVRPEGSVSTLKIQRTERGDSAVYLCASSLSGAGGYNEQFFGPGTRLTVL.

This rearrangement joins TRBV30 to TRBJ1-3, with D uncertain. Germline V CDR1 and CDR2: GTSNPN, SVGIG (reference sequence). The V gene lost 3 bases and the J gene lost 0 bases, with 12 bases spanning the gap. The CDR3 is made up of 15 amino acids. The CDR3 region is CAWRGYPYSGNTIYF. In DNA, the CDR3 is TGTGCCTGGAGGGGTTACCCTTACTCTGGAAACACCATATATTTT.

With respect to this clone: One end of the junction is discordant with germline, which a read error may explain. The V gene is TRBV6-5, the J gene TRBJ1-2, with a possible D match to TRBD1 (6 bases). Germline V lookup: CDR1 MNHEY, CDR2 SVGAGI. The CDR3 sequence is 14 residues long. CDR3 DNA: TGTGCCAGCAGTAACTCTCGGACAGACTATGGCTACACCTTC. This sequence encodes CASSNSRTDYGYTF.